This note documents a single T cell receptor (beta chain) sequence. Germline CDR1 and CDR2: SGHNT and YENEEA. This CDR3 has 14 residues. J gave up 4 bases and V 1 base, and 2 bases lay outside the gene matches. This entry comes from a study of blood T cell repertoires in COVID-19. Produced via immunoSEQ multiplex PCR; TCRdb's table is partial and in-frame only. The sample includes 150,000 to 170,000 clones, about 86% of them seen just once. Researchers sorted participants into cohorts using their self-reported clinical history. This clonotype was sampled from a man between 50 and 59 years old who had recovered from COVID-19. V is TRBV11-3 and J is TRBJ2-3; 7 bases match TRBD1. Specimen: PBMCs or T cells enriched from blood (not recorded which). The CDR3 sequence is CASSLGTGADTQYF. Here the CDR3 DNA reads TGTGCCAGCAGCTTAGGAACAGGGGCAGATACGCAGTATTTT.